These 23 T cell receptor beta chains were sequenced from one sample in a study of beta chain features in type 1 diabetes. General study results and limits: Significant though moderate, a shortening of TCRB CDR3s appeared in all four CD4+ subsets of Type 1 diabetes patients.

These receptors' antigens are unknown. The study reverse transcribed the entire isolated RNA, so it sequenced expressed TCRB transcripts. Data came from immunoSEQ multiplex PCR; TCRdb stores just in-frame clones and leaves some out. The sample has nearly 700,000 clones, roughly 12% seen once. The sequencing input was naive CD4+ T cells from blood. The source of these receptors is a young man with type 1 diabetes.

The chain carries TRBV27 and TRBJ2-7; a possible D gene is TRBD1 (6 bases). Germline CDR1 and CDR2: MNHEY and SMNVEV (reference sequence). The CDR3 sequence is 14 residues long. V was clipped by 3 bases and J by 2 bases, with 11 bases between them. The CDR3 region is CASSFTGRPYEQYF. CDR3 DNA: TGTGCCAGCAGTTTTACAGGGCGCCCCTACGAGCAGTACTTC.

The J gene is TRBJ2-2, the V gene TRBV11-3; weak D call: TRBD2 (5 bases). In germline, CDR1 is SGHNT, CDR2 YENEEA. Trimming took off 4 bases at V and 3 bases at J, with 12 bases between the two ends. The length of the CDR3 is 15 residues. The CDR3 nucleotides read TGTGCCAGCAGCTCAGGACTGGCCGACACCGGGGAGCTGTTTTTT. Residues: CASSSGLADTGELFF.

This clone was seen a few times. V is TRBV19 and J is TRBJ2-5; the match to TRBD2 covers 11 bases. Trimming at V came to 6 bases and at J to 4 bases, leaving 13 bases not matched to a gene. The CDR3 extends over 17 amino acids. Germline values: CDR1 LNHDA, CDR2 SQIVND (reference sequence). Here the CDR3 reads CASRPLWASGGPETQYF. The DNA for the CDR3 is TGTGCCAGTAGACCTCTTTGGGCTAGCGGGGGGCCAGAGACCCAGTACTTC. Full variable domain (missing parts from reference TRBV19 and TRBJ2-5): DGGITQSPKYLFRKEGQNVTLSCEQNLNHDAMYWYRQDPGQGLRLIYYSQIVNDFQKGDIAEGYSVSREKKESFPLTVTSAQKNPTAFYLCASRPLWASGGPETQYFGPGTRLLVL.

This clone has a handful of counts. The chain recombines TRBV5-1 with TRBJ1-1, with D possibly being TRBD1 (5 bases). Per the germline V gene, CDR1 is SGHRS and CDR2 is YFSETQ. The CDR3 runs to 14 residues. The V end lost 0 bases, the J end lost 5 bases, and 11 bases lay between the germline ends. CDR3: CASSLGFQGTEAFF. DNA of the CDR3: TGCGCCAGCAGCTTGGGGTTCCAGGGTACTGAAGCTTTCTTT.

The chain carries TRBV30 and TRBJ2-3, with 10 bases fitting TRBD2. Trimming took 0 bases from V and 9 from J; bases not matched to a gene: 12. The CDR3 runs 16 residues. The V gene's germline CDR1 is GTSNPN and CDR2 SVGIG (reference sequence). The CDR3 sequence: CAWSVALAGVGDTQYF. The CDR3 DNA sequence: TGTGCCTGGAGTGTGGCCCTAGCGGGGGTTGGGGACACGCAGTATTTT.

This clone was recorded a few times. J is TRBJ2-5 and V is TRBV10-3; no definite D call. From germline, CDR1 is ENHRY and CDR2 SYGVKD. This CDR3 region has 14 residues. V was shortened by 4 bases and J by 4 bases, with 13 bases between the two germline ends. This chain's CDR3 is CAISVFGGPETQYF. In DNA, the CDR3 is TGTGCCATCAGTGTGTTCGGTGGGCCAGAGACCCAGTACTTC.

The rearrangement links TRBV7-9 to TRBJ1-5; TRBD1 matches 7 bases. Losses at the gene ends were 3 bases for V and 7 bases for J; bases not matched to a gene: 6. Germline V gene data show CDR1 as SEHNR and CDR2 as FQNEAQ (reference sequence). The CDR3 runs to 14 residues. The CDR3 here is CASSLTGKTQPQHF. The CDR3 bases are TGTGCCAGCAGCTTGACAGGGAAGACGCAGCCCCAGCATTTT.

This clone appeared once. The chain has TRBV5-1 and TRBJ1-5, with TRBD1 matching 9 bases. V shed 3 bases, J shed 4 bases, and the junction held 5 bases outside the gene matches. Looked up from germline, CDR1 is SGHRS and CDR2 is YFSETQ. The CDR3 contains 15 residues. For the CDR3, the DNA is TGCGCCAGCAGCTACGGGACAGGGAGTAATCAGCCCCAGCATTTT. This translates into CASSYGTGSNQPQHF.

This clone was detected a few times. This chain connects TRBV23-1 to TRBJ1-1; D may be TRBD1 (5 bases). TRBV23-1 is noted as an ORF with a role that remains uncertain. Trimming took off 10 bases at V and 0 bases at J, with 12 bases between the two ends. The CDR3 length is 13 residues. CDR3 in DNA: TGCGCCACAGTGGGGCAAATGAACACTGAAGCTTTCTTT. This sequence encodes CATVGQMNTEAFF.

This chain connects TRBV5-4 to TRBJ2-7; 8 bases match TRBD1. Germline values: CDR1 SGHNT, CDR2 YYREEE (reference sequence). The CDR3 has 14 amino acids. The V and J ends lost 2 bases and 6 bases, in that order; junction bases with no gene match: 7. The CDR3 sequence is CASSLGQGGGEQYF. CDR3 DNA sequence: TGTGCCAGCAGCTTAGGACAGGGCGGAGGCGAGCAGTACTTC. Drawing the rest from reference TRBV5-4 and TRBJ2-7, the complete variable domain is ETGVTQSPTHLIKTRGQQVTLRCSSQSGHNTVSWYQQALGQGPQFIFQYYREEENGRGNFPPRFSGLQFPNYSSELNVNALELDDSALYLCASSLGQGGGEQYFGPGTRLTVT.

This chain connects TRBV5-4 to TRBJ2-7; TRBD1 might be the D (6 bases). Deletions cut 0 bases from V and 2 bases from J, with 15 bases between. Germline V gene sequence: CDR1 SGHNT, CDR2 YYREEE (reference sequence). The CDR3 runs 16 residues. The CDR3 here is CASSLGGTRIPYEQYF. Written as DNA, the CDR3 is TGTGCCAGCAGCTTGGGTGGGACACGGATCCCCTACGAGCAGTACTTC.

This clone was picked up a small number of times. The chain links TRBV7-2 to TRBJ1-6, with D possibly TRBD1 on 6 matching bases. The germline gives CDR1 SGHTA, CDR2 FQGNSA. Trimming took off 7 bases at V and 10 bases at J, with 14 bases between the two ends. CDR3 length: 13 amino acids. In DNA, the CDR3 is TGTGCCAGCACCCCGGGACACGAGTCACCCCTCCACTTT. It specifies CASTPGHESPLHF.

This clone was seen only a few times. The chain links TRBV2 to TRBJ1-2, with 9 bases aligning to TRBD1. With 9 bases clipped from V and 8 bases from J, the junction kept 7 bases outside the gene matches. The CDR3 runs to 12 residues. The germline CDR1 and CDR2 sequences are SNHLY and FYNNEI. The DNA of the CDR3 is TGTGCCAGTAGACAGGGGGATCAGGGCTACACCTTC. It translates to CASRQGDQGYTF. Combining the CDR3 with reference TRBV2 and TRBJ1-2 gives the whole variable domain EPEVTQTPSHQVTQMGQEVILRCVPISNHLYFYWYRQILGQKVEFLVSFYNNEISEKSEIFDDQFSVERPDGSNFTLKIRSTKLEDSAMYFCASRQGDQGYTFGSGTRLTVV.

This clone was found a few times. The J gene is TRBJ2-1, the V gene TRBV6-1, with 11 nucleotides matching TRBD2. Germline assignment: CDR1 MNHNS and CDR2 SASEGT. The CDR3 covers 15 residues. V lost 7 bases to trimming and J lost 5 bases; unmatched junction nucleotides: 7. The CDR3: CASTKLAGDHNEQFF. CDR3 DNA: TGTGCCAGCACGAAACTAGCGGGGGACCACAATGAGCAGTTCTTC.

CDR3 in amino acids: CASSLDAVNYGYTF. CDR3 nucleotide sequence: TGCGCCAGCAGCTTGGACGCAGTGAACTATGGCTACACCTTC. This rearrangement joins TRBV5-1 to TRBJ1-2, with unresolved D. This CDR3 region has 14 residues. Germline-derived CDR1 and CDR2 are SGHRS and YFSETQ. Trimming pared 0 bases from V and 2 bases from J, leaving 8 bases between.

The chain has TRBV2 and TRBJ2-5; tentative D call: TRBD1 (5 bases). The CDR3 extends over 15 amino acids. Trimming stripped 2 bases from V and 2 bases from J, with 12 bases between. CDR1 is SNHLY and CDR2 is FYNNEI in the germline V gene. CDR3 region: CASSETPGPQETQYF. The CDR3 bases are TGTGCCAGCAGTGAAACGCCAGGGCCTCAAGAGACCCAGTACTTC.

This clone was detected a few times. This sequence joins TRBV4-1 and TRBJ2-5; perhaps TRBD2 as D (5 bases). Germline lookup yields CDR1 MGHRA and CDR2 YSYEKL. Trimming cost V 1 base and J 1 base, with 7 bases left between them. The CDR3 loop spans 14 amino acids. The CDR3 is CASSQGGAQETQYF. CDR3 DNA sequence: TGCGCCAGCAGCCAAGGGGGAGCCCAAGAGACCCAGTACTTC.

The CDR3 sequence is CASSLFGLAGLTDTQYF. The CDR3 DNA is TGTGCCAGCAGCTTATTTGGACTAGCGGGCCTAACAGATACGCAGTATTTT. The chain combines TRBV7-2 with TRBJ2-3; 11 bases match TRBD2. With V trimmed by 2 bases and J by 3 bases, 7 bases remained unmatched. Per the germline V gene, CDR1 is SGHTA and CDR2 is FQGNSA. This CDR3 has 17 amino acids.

The chain carries TRBV20-1 and TRBJ1-4; D call uncertain. With 2 bases removed from V and 7 bases from J, the gap between germline ends came to 2 bases. Germline lookup yields CDR1 DFQATT and CDR2 SNEGSKA (reference sequence). The CDR3 sequence is 10 residues long. The CDR3 here is CSARSEKLFF. In DNA, the CDR3 is TGCAGTGCTAGAAGTGAAAAACTGTTTTTT.

The CDR3 DNA reads TGTGCCATCAGTGGCCCAACAGGAGGCGGCGGAACTGAAGCTTTCTTT. It is translated as CAISGPTGGGGTEAFF. This chain links TRBV10-3 with TRBJ1-1, with TRBD1 as a possible D gene (5 bases). The ends were cut back, 4 bases at V and 5 bases at J, with 20 bases in the middle. The germline V gene encodes CDR1 ENHRY and CDR2 SYGVKD. CDR3 size: 16 residues.

The gene calls are TRBV14 and TRBJ2-1; D is perhaps TRBD1 or TRBD2 (7 bases each). Germline V gene data show CDR1 as SGHDN and CDR2 as FVKESK. CDR3 length: 16 residues. The V gene lost 2 bases and the J gene lost 10 bases, with 21 bases spanning the gap. The CDR3 spells CASSQMGGTEYREQFF. The CDR3 region has the DNA TGTGCCAGCAGCCAAATGGGAGGGACAGAGTACCGAGAGCAGTTCTTC.

In this sample, this clone turned up a few times. The chain uses TRBV28 and TRBJ2-1; D might be TRBD2 (6 bases). V was pared by 8 bases and J by 4 bases, with 9 bases between. CDR1 is MDHEN, CDR2 SYDVKM, per germline. CDR3 size: 12 residues. CDR3: CASGGRYNEQFF. CDR3 DNA sequence: TGTGCCAGCGGGGGGAGGTACAATGAGCAGTTCTTC.

This sequence joins TRBV4-1 and TRBJ2-1; TRBD1 matches 9 bases. The germline CDR1 and CDR2 sequences are MGHRA and YSYEKL. CDR3 length: 14 residues. J lost 5 bases, V lost 5 bases, and 4 bases had no gene match. The CDR3 bases are TGCGCCAGCAGCTACGGGACAGGGAACAATGAGCAGTTCTTC. Its protein product is CASSYGTGNNEQFF.